Each of the 30 T cell receptor beta chains below was sequenced from the same sample in a study of chemoradiotherapy in HPV16-positive cancers. Only in-frame clones appear in the TCRdb table, and some are missing; sequencing was by immunoSEQ multiplex PCR. Among about 4,600 clones, roughly 90% were seen once, and the ten largest hold around 2.5%. Sequenced material: tumor tissue, taken from a patient who underwent chemoradiotherapy. The receptors come from a human donor with HPV-associated anogenital cancer.

The rearrangement uses TRBV20-1 and TRBJ1-1; D call uncertain. From germline, CDR1 is DFQATT and CDR2 SNEGSKA (reference sequence). V lost 5 bases and J 8 bases, leaving 9 bases between the germline ends. The CDR3 has 10 amino acids. DNA for the CDR3: TGCAGTGCTGCCGGGGTCGAAGCTTTCTTT. It yields the protein CSAAGVEAFF.

This clone came up a few times. The genes are TRBV4-2 and TRBJ2-1, with D perhaps matching TRBD2 (5 bases). Per germline, CDR1 LGHNA and CDR2 YNFKEQ. Trimming took off 0 bases at V and 12 bases at J, with 12 bases between the two ends. There are 13 residues in the CDR3. CDR3 in amino acids: CASSQEGARWQFF. The DNA for the CDR3 is TGTGCCAGCAGCCAAGAGGGAGCGCGGTGGCAGTTCTTC.

V usage is TRBV18 and J usage is TRBJ2-3, with D perhaps being TRBD1 or TRBD2 (6 bases each). V was cut by 3 bases and J by 2 bases, with 12 bases left in between. The CDR3 totals 15 residues. Germline V CDR1 and CDR2: KGHSH, LQKENI. The CDR3 sequence is CASSPVGGDTDTQYF. CDR3 nucleotide sequence: TGTGCCAGCTCACCCGTGGGGGGCGACACAGATACGCAGTATTTT. The entire variable domain, with the rest obtained from reference TRBV18 and TRBJ2-3, is as follows: NAGVMQNPRHLVRRRGQEARLRCSPMKGHSHVYWYRQLPEEGLKFMVYLQKENIIDESGMPKERFSAEFPKEGPSILRIQQVVRGDSAAYFCASSPVGGDTDTQYFGPGTRLTVL.

This chain uses TRBV30 with TRBJ1-3, with D maybe TRBD1 (6 bases). This CDR3 comprises 13 residues. Germline V gene data show CDR1 as GTSNPN and CDR2 as SVGIG (reference sequence). Trimming shortened V by 4 bases and J by 2 bases, and 9 bases separated the two germline ends. The CDR3 region has the DNA TGTGCCTGGACAGGGGCGGCTGGAAACACCATATATTTT. Protein: CAWTGAAGNTIYF.

This clone was seen a single time. The rearrangement uses TRBV2 and TRBJ1-1; 7 bases line up with TRBD1. The ends lost 7 bases at V and 2 bases at J; junction bases unmatched: 4. In germline, CDR1 is SNHLY, CDR2 FYNNEI. This CDR3 is 13 amino acids long. CDR3 loop: CASKGQLNTEAFF. CDR3 nucleotides: TGTGCCAGCAAGGGACAGTTAAACACTGAAGCTTTCTTT.

This clone was found once. The chain carries TRBV30 and TRBJ2-5; D ambiguous. The CDR3 runs 13 residues. V was shortened by 2 bases and J by 6 bases, with 13 bases between the two germline ends. Germline CDR1 GTSNPN, CDR2 SVGIG (reference sequence). The DNA of the CDR3 is TGTGCCTGGAGTCCCGACATGGGAAAGACCCAGTACTTC. As protein: CAWSPDMGKTQYF.

The chain recombines TRBV5-1 with TRBJ1-2; D ambiguous. The CDR3 length is 12 residues. Trimming left V 5 bases short and J 5 bases short, with 10 bases between. In germline, CDR1 is SGHRS, CDR2 YFSETQ. The CDR3: CASRGIFYGYTF. In DNA, the CDR3 is TGCGCCAGCAGGGGGATTTTTTATGGCTACACCTTC.

The chain employs TRBV6-6 and TRBJ1-1; no firm D call. Germline V gene data show CDR1 as MNHNY and CDR2 as SVGAGI (reference sequence). The length of the CDR3 is 12 residues. The V and J ends lost 2 bases and 4 bases respectively, with 5 bases between them. The CDR3, as DNA: TGTGCCAGCAGTTACCCCGCCACTGAAGCTTTCTTT. Protein: CASSYPATEAFF.

This sequence joins TRBV5-1 and TRBJ1-1; D call uncertain. CDR1 is SGHRS, CDR2 YFSETQ, per germline. The CDR3 sequence is 14 residues long. V was shortened by 5 bases and J by 2 bases, with 13 bases between the two germline ends. The CDR3 nucleotides read TGCGCCAGCAGTCCGGACGGGGTCAACACTGAAGCTTTCTTT. Translation gives CASSPDGVNTEAFF. Combining the CDR3 with reference TRBV5-1 and TRBJ1-1 gives the whole variable domain KAGVTQTPRYLIKTRGQQVTLSCSPISGHRSVSWYQQTPGQGLQFLFEYFSETQRNKGNFPGRFSGRQFSNSRSEMNVSTLELGDSALYLCASSPDGVNTEAFFGQGTRLTVV.

The chain recombines TRBV10-3 with TRBJ1-1, with a tentative D call TRBD1 (6 bases). With 4 bases removed from V and 5 bases from J, the gap between germline ends came to 8 bases. CDR3 size: 12 residues. Looked up from germline, CDR1 is ENHRY and CDR2 is SYGVKD. The CDR3 nucleotides are TGTGCCATCAGTGGGGGGGCGACTGAAGCTTTCTTT. It codes for CAISGGATEAFF.

This sequence joins TRBV6-5 and TRBJ2-2, with 7 bases identical to TRBD2. This CDR3 spans 15 amino acids. Trimming removed 10 bases from V and 5 bases from J; junction bases left unmatched: 13. The V gene's germline CDR1 is MNHEY and CDR2 SVGAGI. The CDR3 DNA reads as TGTGCCACCGCTAGGGACCGGGAGGTGACCGGGGAGCTGTTTTTT. It codes for CATARDREVTGELFF.

This chain joins TRBV30 and TRBJ1-2; D is unclear. The CDR3 contains 14 residues. Germline loops: CDR1 GTSNPN, CDR2 SVGIG (reference sequence). With 3 bases removed from V and 4 bases from J, the gap between germline ends came to 15 bases. The CDR3, as DNA: TGTGCCTGGAGCCGGCCGGGGAGCGTCTATGGCTACACCTTC. It codes for CAWSRPGSVYGYTF.

The chain is built from TRBV19 and TRBJ1-2, with 7 bases that match TRBD1. The CDR3 is made up of 17 amino acids. From germline, CDR1 is LNHDA and CDR2 SQIVND (reference sequence). The J segment lost 0 bases and the V segment lost 2 bases, leaving 9 bases of the junction unmatched. The CDR3 DNA reads as TGTGCCAGTAGTATACACGGGACAGCAAAACCTAACTATGGCTACACCTTC. This sequence encodes CASSIHGTAKPNYGYTF.

The gene calls are TRBV5-1 and TRBJ2-5; either TRBD1 or TRBD2 may fit D (5 bases each). The CDR3 is 17 amino acids. Germline CDR1 reads SGHRS; CDR2 reads YFSETQ. Trimming removed 4 bases at V and 1 base at J, with 20 bases between. As DNA, the CDR3 is TGCGCCAGCAGCGCGAGGCAGGGAGAGGTTGGCCAAGAGACCCAGTACTTC. It is translated as CASSARQGEVGQETQYF.

The V and J genes are TRBV19 and TRBJ2-1, with 8 nucleotides matching TRBD2. The trim removed 6 bases at V and 8 bases at J, leaving 15 bases unmatched. The CDR3 extends over 16 amino acids. Germline V gene data show CDR1 as LNHDA and CDR2 as SQIVND (reference sequence). This CDR3 is CASSAIAGSYLDEQFF. Written as DNA, the CDR3 is TGTGCCAGTAGCGCTATAGCGGGATCGTATTTAGATGAGCAGTTCTTC.

The chain is built from TRBV18 and TRBJ1-1; D gene uncertain. Trimming left V 3 bases short and J 1 base short, with 9 bases between. The germline gives CDR1 KGHSH, CDR2 LQKENI. This CDR3 has 14 amino acids. The CDR3 reads CASSPLQKNTEAFF. Written as DNA, the CDR3 is TGTGCCAGCTCACCCTTACAAAAGAACACTGAAGCTTTCTTT.

J is TRBJ1-3 and V is TRBV7-2; 9 bases align to TRBD1. V lost 1 base to trimming and J lost 4 bases; unmatched junction nucleotides: 2. Germline CDR1 and CDR2: SGHTA and FQGNSA. The CDR3 contains 15 residues. The CDR3 nucleotides read TGTGCCAGCAGCTTAGGGGGACAGGGAGGAAACACCATATATTTT. It translates to CASSLGGQGGNTIYF.

V and J are TRBV6-1 and TRBJ1-4, with D tentatively TRBD1 (5 bases). The CDR3 is made up of 14 amino acids. V lost 4 bases and J lost 1, with 7 bases in between. From germline, CDR1 is MNHNS and CDR2 SASEGT. The CDR3 DNA reads TGTGCCAGCAGTGTTGACAGAACTAATGAAAAACTGTTTTTT. Its translation is CASSVDRTNEKLFF.

CDR3 DNA sequence: TGTGCCAGCAGCCCGGACACGCTCTATCAGCCCCAGCATTTT. This gives the protein CASSPDTLYQPQHF. The chain couples TRBV5-5 to TRBJ1-5; D is possibly TRBD1 (5 bases). The V gene lost 4 bases and the J gene lost 5 bases, with 13 bases spanning the gap. The CDR3 length is 14 residues. Germline loops: CDR1 SGHKS, CDR2 YYEKEE (reference sequence). The entire variable domain, with the rest obtained from reference TRBV5-5 and TRBJ1-5, is as follows: DAGVTQSPTHLIKTRGQQVTLRCSPISGHKSVSWYQQVLGQGPQFIFQYYEKEERGRGNFPDRFSARQFPNYSSELNVNALLLGDSALYLCASSPDTLYQPQHFGDGTRLSIL.

The chain joins TRBV29-1 to TRBJ2-3; 14 bases are a match to TRBD2. The V and J ends lost 3 bases and 5 bases, in that order; junction bases with no gene match: 7. Germline values: CDR1 SQVTM, CDR2 ANQGSEA. This CDR3 spans 16 amino acids. Written as DNA, the CDR3 is TGCAGCGTTGAGACTAGCGGGGGGGTTTTCGGAGATACGCAGTATTTT. Protein: CSVETSGGVFGDTQYF.

This sequence joins TRBV28 and TRBJ2-7, with TRBD2 identical over 15 bases. CDR1 MDHEN and CDR2 SYDVKM come from the germline V gene. The V and J ends lost 6 bases and 0 bases, in that order; junction bases with no gene match: 6. This CDR3 contains 17 residues. CDR3 in amino acids: CASRPGLAGGSSYEQYV. The CDR3 DNA reads TGTGCCAGCAGGCCGGGACTAGCGGGGGGCAGCTCCTACGAGCAGTACGTC.

The V and J genes are TRBV28 and TRBJ1-1; TRBD1 aligns across 11 bases. The CDR3 runs to 15 residues. Germline CDR1 reads MDHEN; CDR2 reads SYDVKM. After removal of 5 bases from V and 5 bases from J, the junction contained 7 bases not matched to a gene. CDR3 protein: CASSPHGTGGTEAFF. The CDR3 DNA reads TGTGCCAGCAGTCCTCACGGGACAGGGGGGACTGAAGCTTTCTTT.

The V and J genes are TRBV18 and TRBJ1-4; no clear D. CDR1 is KGHSH, CDR2 LQKENI, per germline. V lost 3 bases, J lost 5 bases, and 13 bases lay in between. This CDR3 comprises 15 residues. The CDR3 DNA reads TGTGCCAGCTCACCCTCAGTGGAGATCAATGAAAAACTGTTTTTT. Translating it yields CASSPSVEINEKLFF.

This clone was counted once. The V and J genes are TRBV30 and TRBJ1-1; the D gene is possibly TRBD1 (6 bases). Germline V gene lookup returns CDR1 GTSNPN and CDR2 SVGIG (reference sequence). With 0 bases removed from V and 3 bases from J, the gap between germline ends came to 11 bases. This CDR3 has 14 residues. CDR3 sequence reads: CAWSVRQGYTEAFF. The CDR3 DNA reads TGTGCCTGGAGTGTTCGGCAGGGGTACACTGAAGCTTTCTTT.

V gene TRBV9 combines with J gene TRBJ1-3; tentative D call: TRBD1 (5 bases). Trimming took off 2 bases at V and 4 bases at J, with 10 bases between the two ends. The CDR3 is 14 amino acids. The germline V gene encodes CDR1 SGDLS and CDR2 YYNGEE. Written as DNA, the CDR3 is TGTGCCAGCAGCGTGGGGCAATCCGGAAACACCATATATTTT. Translating gives CASSVGQSGNTIYF.

V gene TRBV6-5 combines with J gene TRBJ2-5; a possible D gene is TRBD2 (5 bases). Looked up from germline, CDR1 is MNHEY and CDR2 is SVGAGI. The CDR3 loop spans 13 amino acids. V lost 2 bases, J lost 5 bases, and 9 bases lay in between. This CDR3 is CASSYQASETQYF. In DNA, the CDR3 is TGTGCCAGCAGTTACCAGGCTAGCGAGACCCAGTACTTC.

The chain employs TRBV29-1 and TRBJ2-5, with TRBD2 matching over 11 bases. The CDR3 length is 13 residues. With V trimmed by 8 bases and J by 10 bases, 12 bases remained unmatched. Germline CDR1 SQVTM, CDR2 ANQGSEA. CDR3 nucleotide sequence: TGCAGCTTCCTAATTAGCGGGGGGGCTGACCAGTACTTC. Translating it yields CSFLISGGADQYF.

This clone was seen only once. The chain employs TRBV11-2 and TRBJ2-5, with 8 bases lining up with TRBD2. Losses at the gene ends were 3 bases for V and 3 bases for J; bases not matched to a gene: 3. The V gene's germline CDR1 is SGHAT and CDR2 FQNNGV. The CDR3 loop spans 14 amino acids. The CDR3 DNA follows: TGTGCCAGCAGCTTGACTAGCGCCAAAGAGACCCAGTACTTC. It specifies CASSLTSAKETQYF.

The V and J genes are TRBV11-2 and TRBJ2-7; D not certain. V lost 5 bases and J lost 0, with 8 bases in between. There are 13 residues in the CDR3. The germline V gene encodes CDR1 SGHAT and CDR2 FQNNGV. CDR3 DNA: TGTGCCAGCAGCCTCCAGAGCTCCTACGAGCAGTACTTC. This gives the protein CASSLQSSYEQYF.

V and J are TRBV28 and TRBJ1-6, with a weak D call TRBD1 (6 bases). This CDR3 has 14 residues. With 6 bases removed from V and 4 bases from J, the gap between germline ends came to 10 bases. The germline gives CDR1 MDHEN, CDR2 SYDVKM. This chain's CDR3 is CASSPGHYNSPLHF. The CDR3 nucleotides are TGTGCCAGCAGCCCGGGACATTATAATTCACCCCTCCACTTT.